These 16 T cell receptor beta chains were sequenced from one sample in a study of CD8 T cells in ankylosing spondylitis. General observations from the study: The study identified a TCR beta motif of about eight highly homologous variants that appeared characteristic of ankylosing spondylitis blood.

Their antigens remain unidentified. TCRdb re-analysed the 5' RACE reads in MiXCR, keeping a single row per CDR3 protein. The top ten clones hold about 15% of a sample with 350,000 or so distinct CDR3 sequences, 8% of them seen once. Sequenced input: blood, either unsorted or a sorted T cell fraction (not recorded which). The receptors here all came from a male donor with ankylosing spondylitis.

J is TRBJ2-2 and V is TRBV21-1; the table's D call, TRBD1, was not checked against the DNA. TRBV21-1 represents a pseudogene. The CDR3 is 13 residues long. CDR3 sequence reads: CASGQISSGELFF. The CDR3 coding sequence is TGTGCCAGTGGACAGATCTCCTCCGGGGAGCTGTTTTTT.

This clonotype was observed a few times. The rearrangement links TRBV5-1 to TRBJ2-7, with a weak D call TRBD1 (7 bases). The germline CDR1 and CDR2 sequences are SGHRS and YFSETQ. V was cut by 0 bases and J by 4 bases, with 11 bases left in between. This CDR3 contains 14 residues. The CDR3 DNA reads TGCGCCAGCAGCTTGGACAGGGGAGGATACGAGCAGTACTTC. Amino acids: CASSLDRGGYEQYF.

V usage is TRBV7-3 and J usage is TRBJ2-1; D might be TRBD2 (5 bases). V was trimmed by 6 bases and J by 7 bases, leaving 16 bases between them. Looked up from germline, CDR1 is SGHTA and CDR2 is FQGTGA. The CDR3 is 14 amino acids. This CDR3 reads CASRNEGSPNEQFF. Written as DNA, the CDR3 is TGTGCCAGCAGAAACGAGGGATCCCCAAATGAGCAGTTCTTC.

This clonotype was detected a few times. V usage is TRBV7-6 and J usage is TRBJ1-1; a weak D match, TRBD1 (5 bases). This CDR3 is 16 amino acids long. Deletions cut 2 bases from V and 3 bases from J, with 16 bases between. Germline CDR1 and CDR2: SGHVS and FNYEAQ. The DNA for the CDR3 is TGTGCCAGCAGCTTATATGGGGGGTCGGAGTACACTGAAGCTTTCTTT. Its translation is CASSLYGGSEYTEAFF.

This clonotype was found a few times. The CDR3 loop is CSVLQGTYEQYF. The CDR3 nucleotides read TGCAGCGTTCTTCAGGGGACCTACGAGCAGTACTTC. V is TRBV29-1 and J is TRBJ2-7, with a weak D call TRBD1 (6 bases). This CDR3 is built from 12 residues. Trimming removed 5 bases at V and 2 bases at J, with 10 bases between. Germline assignment: CDR1 SQVTM and CDR2 ANQGSEA.

The chain combines TRBV20-1 with TRBJ2-3; D unresolved. The CDR3 has 11 residues. V was cut by 6 bases and J by 7 bases, with 11 bases left in between. Germline V gives CDR1 DFQATT, CDR2 SNEGSKA (reference sequence). The CDR3 sequence: CSASAVNTQYF. CDR3 sequence (DNA): TGCAGTGCCTCCGCCGTGAATACGCAGTATTTT.

This clonotype appeared a few times. The rearrangement uses TRBV19 and TRBJ1-6; the D gene is possibly TRBD1 (5 bases). This CDR3 contains 14 residues. V was trimmed by 6 bases and J by 10 bases, leaving 16 bases between them. From germline, CDR1 is LNHDA and CDR2 SQIVND (reference sequence). This chain's CDR3 is CASRNPTGGSPLHF. CDR3 nucleotide sequence: TGTGCCAGTAGGAACCCGACCGGGGGATCACCCCTCCACTTT. Full variable domain (missing parts from reference TRBV19 and TRBJ1-6): DGGITQSPKYLFRKEGQNVTLSCEQNLNHDAMYWYRQDPGQGLRLIYYSQIVNDFQKGDIAEGYSVSREKKESFPLTVTSAQKNPTAFYLCASRNPTGGSPLHFGNGTRLTVT.

V usage is TRBV24-1 and J usage is TRBJ2-2; 7 nucleotides agree with TRBD1. CDR1 and CDR2 from the germline V gene are KGHDR and SFDVKD. Trimming cost V 0 bases and J 0 bases; bases outside gene matches: 9. This CDR3 region has 19 residues. The CDR3 coding sequence is TGTGCCACCAGTGATTTGCGGTCTGGACAGGTTTCGAACACCGGGGAGCTGTTTTTT. Its translation is CATSDLRSGQVSNTGELFF.

The CDR3 reads CSASVGTSGRALGYQETQYF. The CDR3 DNA follows: TGCAGTGCTAGCGTAGGGACTAGCGGGAGGGCCCTAGGTTATCAAGAGACCCAGTACTTC. This chain connects TRBV20-1 to TRBJ2-5, with 16 bases that match TRBD2. V lost 3 bases to trimming and J lost 2 bases; unmatched junction nucleotides: 15. Germline assignment: CDR1 DFQATT and CDR2 SNEGSKA (reference sequence). The CDR3 covers 20 residues.

This clonotype was seen at least ten times. This chain uses TRBV6-1 with TRBJ2-7; D unresolved. Trimming shortened V by 5 bases and J by 2 bases, and 16 bases separated the two germline ends. The CDR3 has 15 residues. Germline V lookup: CDR1 MNHNS, CDR2 SASEGT. CDR3 nucleotides: TGTGCCAGCAGTCCCAGGTTTTCGTACACCTACGAGCAGTACTTC. Its translation is CASSPRFSYTYEQYF.

This clonotype was picked up a small number of times. The chain carries TRBV20-1 and TRBJ2-1; 14 nucleotides agree with TRBD2. Germline values: CDR1 DFQATT, CDR2 SNEGSKA (reference sequence). This CDR3 contains 17 residues. The V segment lost 0 bases and the J segment 8 bases; nucleotides outside the gene matches: 9. CDR3 DNA: TGCAGTGCTAGAGAACATCGGACTAGCGGGAGGAACTATGAGCAGTTCTTC. Amino acids: CSAREHRTSGRNYEQFF.

The rearrangement joins TRBV5-1 to TRBJ2-3; 8 bases are a match to TRBD2. Trimming cost V 3 bases and J 0 bases; bases outside gene matches: 6. The CDR3 extends over 16 amino acids. Germline lookup yields CDR1 SGHRS and CDR2 YFSETQ. The CDR3 bases are TGCGCCAGCAGCTCAAGACTAGCGCAAAGCACAGATACGCAGTATTTT. This codes for CASSSRLAQSTDTQYF.

For this clonotype: A much larger clone lies one base from this, so it may be a read error. The CDR3: CTSRTFAEYTGELFF. The CDR3 nucleotides are TGTACCAGCAGGACCTTTGCGGAGTACACCGGGGAGCTGTTTTTT. The rearrangement uses TRBV2 and TRBJ2-2, with D uncertain. The CDR3 loop spans 15 amino acids. Germline CDR1 SNHLY, CDR2 FYNNEI.

This clonotype was seen a few times. CDR3 protein: CASRPRGRDYNEQFF. DNA for the CDR3: TGTGCCAGCAGACCGAGGGGGCGGGACTACAATGAGCAGTTCTTC. The V and J genes are TRBV7-2 and TRBJ2-1, with TRBD1 as a possible D gene (7 bases). Germline V gene data show CDR1 as SGHTA and CDR2 as FQGNSA. With 6 bases removed from V and 3 bases from J, the gap between germline ends came to 15 bases. The CDR3 is 15 residues long. Together with reference TRBV7-2 and TRBJ2-1, the CDR3 gives the full variable domain: GAGVSQSPSNKVTEKGKDVELRCDPISGHTALYWYRQSLGQGLEFLIYFQGNSAPDKSGLPSDRFSAERTGGSVSTLTIQRTQQEDSAVYLCASRPRGRDYNEQFFGPGTRLTVL.

This clonotype has a handful of counts. The chain combines TRBV20-1 with TRBJ2-4; 8 positions match TRBD2. This CDR3 comprises 14 residues. CDR1 DFQATT and CDR2 SNEGSKA come from the germline V gene (reference sequence). V was clipped by 0 bases and J by 7 bases; unmatched bases: 5. CDR3 residues: CSARDGLAKNIQYF. The CDR3 region has the DNA TGCAGTGCTAGAGATGGACTAGCTAAGAACATTCAGTACTTC.

This clonotype was observed many times. V is TRBV29-1 and J is TRBJ2-7, with TRBD1 as a possible D gene (6 bases). With 4 bases removed from V and 9 bases from J, the gap between germline ends came to 19 bases. Germline V gene data show CDR1 as SQVTM and CDR2 as ANQGSEA. The CDR3 is 13 residues long. The CDR3 sequence is CSVVSQGGSGQYF. CDR3 nucleotide sequence: TGCAGCGTTGTGTCACAGGGCGGTAGTGGGCAGTACTTC.